This paragraph covers one T cell receptor beta chain sequence. No cognate antigen has been identified for it. Per-nucleotide qualities are absent, and no much larger clonotype sits a single base away. Collaborating institutions collected whole blood in K2EDTA tubes following their own protocols. For TCRbeta analysis, collaborators shipped samples as frozen whole blood, isolated PBMCs, or DNA extracted from either of those sample types. This specimen comes from a study of blood T cell repertoires in COVID-19 (dated by TCRdb to the early 2020s). For context, the study as a whole: The collaborator samples originated in the United States, Italy and Spain and spanned the acute and convalescent phases of COVID-19. Samples came from the ongoing ImmuneRACE study (first 160 participants) plus 1,254 subjects from 6 global collaborators. Subjects who had been exposed to COVID-19, were actively infected with it, or had recovered from it provided the deeply sampled blood TCRbeta repertoires that made up the dataset. A freely available public database, intended as a resource for researchers studying the immune response to SARS-CoV-2, is where the repertoires were released. A de-identified subject ID, COVID-19 status, age in years and sex were almost always included in the sample metadata. Where available, HLA class I and class II types were taken from metadata supplied by the sample provider and were not determined by assay-based typing. The material from the prospective study consisted of cDNA or gDNA derived from T cells, B-cell-depleted T cells, or PBMCs. The full study reports these points: How much clinical and demographic metadata was included differed by source and by participant, and the metadata was provided uncurated.

The CDR3 measures 16 amino acids from cysteine to phenylalanine. Just the 48-base CDR3 DNA is kept, in frame starting at base 1. From a lookup of the germline V gene (reference sequence), CDR1 and CDR2 are GTSNPN and SVGIG. Relative to germline, V is 0 bases shorter and J is 0 bases shorter, with 12 bases between their ends. TCRbeta CDR3 regions were amplified from genomic DNA using the immunoSEQ Assay, a bias-controlled multiplex PCR. The paper's data handling went like this. Within the assay, amplification of reference gene primers was used to estimate how many nucleated cells each sample contained. To quantify the absolute abundance of each unique TCRbeta CDR3 rearrangement, sequence reads were collapsed and filtered. For each sample, productive Simpson clonality was calculated as the square root of Simpson's diversity index over productive rearrangements. Not all clones reach the TCRdb copy of this immuneACCESS table, which keeps in-frame sequences only. Checked studies attribute under half of the gap to unresolved V genes and leave the rest unexplained. V and J calls and clone size are those listed in that table; D and trimming were worked out from the DNA. Recorded for this sample are over 150,000 clones; 85% to 95% of them occurred a single time. Of the sample, approximately 0.5% falls within the top ten clones.

The source of this sequence is a man aged 45 to 65 with acute or convalescent COVID-19. The sequenced sample was peripheral blood. The rearranged chain carries TRBV30 and TRBJ1-3, with a tentative D gene TRBD1 over 6 matching bases. The DNA sequence is given as TGTGCCTGGAGTGTACGTGGGACACACTCTGGAAACACCATATATTTT. Its amino acids are CAWSVRGTHSGNTIYF.